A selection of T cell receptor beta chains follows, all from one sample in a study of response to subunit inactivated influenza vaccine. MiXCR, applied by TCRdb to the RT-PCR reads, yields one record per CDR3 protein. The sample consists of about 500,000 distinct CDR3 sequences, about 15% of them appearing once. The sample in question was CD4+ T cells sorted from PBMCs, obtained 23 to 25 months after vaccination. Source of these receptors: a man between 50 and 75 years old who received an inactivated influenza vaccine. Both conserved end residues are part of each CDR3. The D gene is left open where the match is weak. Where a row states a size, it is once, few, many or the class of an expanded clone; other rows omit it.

TGTGCCACCAGTGATACCAGGGTAGGGGAGACCCAGTACTTC CATSDTRVGETQYF . TRBV24-1 . TRBJ2-5
TGCAGTGCTGACGGGACAGGGGCGATCTACGAGCAGTACTTC CSADGTGAIYEQYF . TRBV20-1 TRBD1 TRBJ2-7
TGCAGTGCTAACGTACCGGACGGAAATCAGCCCCAGCATTTT CSANVPDGNQPQHF few TRBV20-1 . TRBJ1-5
TGCAGTGCCCTGGACAGGGGGCTATTAGAGCAGTACTTC CSALDRGLLEQYF few TRBV20-1 TRBD1 TRBJ2-7
TGTGCCAGCAGCCAGTTAGCGGGAGGAGGCGAGCAGTACTTC CASSQLAGGGEQYF once TRBV7-8 TRBD2 TRBJ2-7
TGCAGCGTTGAAGATAGGCAACTAGCGGGAGTCCCAGATACGCAGTATTTT CSVEDRQLAGVPDTQYF many TRBV29-1 TRBD2 TRBJ2-3
TGTGCCTCTAGGGGTCTAGCGGGACCCACTAGCACAGATACGCAGTATTTT CASRGLAGPTSTDTQYF many TRBV12-3/TRBV12-4 TRBD2 TRBJ2-3
TGCGCCAGCAGCTTGAACATGGGCAATACGCAGTATTTT CASSLNMGNTQYF many TRBV5-1 . TRBJ2-3
TGTGCCAGCAGCGTAGCGTCGGGGGGGAACACCGGGGAGCTGTTTTTT CASSVASGGNTGELFF . TRBV9 TRBD2 TRBJ2-2
TGTGCCAGCAGACTCCCCGGGACTAGCGGGAGTGGGAGCATTCAGTACTTC CASRLPGTSGSGSIQYF . TRBV6-1 TRBD2 TRBJ2-4
TGTGCCACTCGCACTGGTGCATCCTACGAGCAGTACTTC CATRTGASYEQYF many TRBV25-1 . TRBJ2-7
TGTGCCAGCAGCCTTAGACTAGCGGGAGGAGGGGATACGCAGTATTTT CASSLRLAGGGDTQYF . TRBV4-2 TRBD2 TRBJ2-3
TGTGCCAGCAGTTTATTGGGACTAGGGAAAGCAGTCGGGGAGCTGTTTTTT CASSLLGLGKAVGELFF . TRBV28 TRBD2 TRBJ2-2
TGTGCCAGCAGCTTAGTTCCGGCCGGGGAGCTGTTTTTT CASSLVPAGELFF . TRBV11-2 . TRBJ2-2
TGTGCCAGCAGTTTAATGATGAACTATGGCTACACCTTC CASSLMMNYGYTF . TRBV28 . TRBJ1-2
TGCAGTGCTAGAGATCATAGAGCACGAAGTCCCTACGAGCAGTACTTC CSARDHRARSPYEQYF . TRBV20-1 . TRBJ2-7
TGTGCCATCAGTGGGGACAGGGCCTCTCGCGAGCAGTACTTC CAISGDRASREQYF . TRBV10-3 TRBD1 TRBJ2-7
TGTGCCACCAGAGGCAGGGAGGGACAAATCACAGATACGCAGTATTTT CATRGREGQITDTQYF . TRBV10-3 . TRBJ2-3
TGTGCCAGCAGCCTATTGGACCGAACCTACGAGCAGTACTTC CASSLLDRTYEQYF . TRBV7-4 . TRBJ2-7
TGCAGCGTTGTCCGGGGGAGGACTGAAGCTTTCTTT CSVVRGRTEAFF few TRBV29-1 . TRBJ1-1
TGCAGTGCTCGAACAGCGAACACAATTCTCTACGAGCAGTACTTC CSARTANTILYEQYF few TRBV20-1 . TRBJ2-7
TGTGCCAGCAGCTTAATCATCGCGGACAGGGATATGACTGGGGCCAACGTCCTGACTTTC CASSLIIADRDMTGANVLTF . TRBV11-1 TRBD1 TRBJ2-6
TGTGCCAGCACCCTGGGGGGGGCAGGGACTGAAGCTTTCTTT CASTLGGAGTEAFF . TRBV12-3/TRBV12-4 . TRBJ1-1
TGCAGCGTACAGGGAGCTAATGAAAAACTGTTTTTT CSVQGANEKLFF . TRBV29-1 . TRBJ1-4
TGTGCCAGCAGCCTTAGACGGGCAAACGGGAATGAGCAGTTCTTC CASSLRRANGNEQFF . TRBV27 . TRBJ2-1
TGTGCCAGCAGCTTAGCGGCTGGGGCCAACGTCCTGACTTTC CASSLAAGANVLTF few TRBV7-9 . TRBJ2-6
TGTGCCAGCAGCCGGGCCTCGTATAATTCACCCCTCCACTTT CASSRASYNSPLHF few TRBV7-8 . TRBJ1-6
TGTGCCAGCAGGGGACGGGTCAATGAAAAACTGTTTTTT CASRGRVNEKLFF . TRBV2 . TRBJ1-4
TGCGCCAGCAGCAATGGACAGGGGTATTCGGACGAGCAGTACTTC CASSNGQGYSDEQYF few TRBV5-1 TRBD1 TRBJ2-7
TGTGCCAGCAGTCCCGGGGGGACCTACGAGCAGTACTTC CASSPGGTYEQYF many TRBV12-3/TRBV12-4 TRBD2 TRBJ2-7
TGCGCCAGCAGTGATCGGGTAGTCGGAGGTAACACAGATACGCAGTATTTT CASSDRVVGGNTDTQYF . TRBV10-1 . TRBJ2-3
TGCAGCGTTGACTTAAGGTCGGCGGAGGCCCGGTGGACGCAGTATTTT CSVDLRSAEARWTQYF . TRBV29-1 . TRBJ2-3
TGTGCCAGCAGTGGGACTTCTAGCGGGAGGGCCTACGAGCAGTACTTC CASSGTSSGRAYEQYF many TRBV25-1 TRBD2 TRBJ2-7
TGTGCCAGCAGTTCGTTCACTAGCGGGAGGCTAGCAGATACGCAGTATTTT CASSSFTSGRLADTQYF many TRBV28 TRBD2 TRBJ2-3
TGTGCCAGCAGCTTATTCGGGAGATTAGGCACAGATACGCAGTATTTT CASSLFGRLGTDTQYF . TRBV7-9 . TRBJ2-3
TGTGCCAGCAGCCAAGATGCCCCCTCCAACAAACGGGAGACCCAGTACTTC CASSQDAPSNKRETQYF few TRBV4-2 . TRBJ2-5
TGTGCCAGCAGTTACGGTGGACTTGGTGAAAAACTGTTTTTT CASSYGGLGEKLFF few TRBV6-5 . TRBJ1-4